What follows describes a single TCR beta chain. Other DNA sequences in this specimen translate into the identical CDR3. Per germline, CDR1 MNHEY and CDR2 SMNVEV (reference sequence). The length of the CDR3 is 13 residues. The ends lost 6 bases at V and 4 bases at J; junction bases unmatched: 3. This specimen comes from a study of shared clonotypes between healthy human individuals. Here immunoSEQ multiplex PCR was the method, and the copy in TCRdb shows in-frame clones only, minus some. The data hold millions of clones, with roughly 94% observed a single time. This chain links TRBV27 with TRBJ2-7; 10 bases line up with TRBD1. The receptor's source is a man between 18 and 35 years old in good health. Sample: naive CD4+ T cells sorted from blood. Subset here: CD45RA+ positively selected. CDR3 sequence reads: CASSRTGGYEQYF. CDR3 in DNA: TGTGCCAGCAGCAGGACAGGGGGGTACGAGCAGTACTTC.